Detailed here is one T cell receptor (beta chain). The germline V gene has CDR1 MNHEY and CDR2 SVGEGT. The CDR3 runs 11 residues. Trimming took 4 bases from V and 7 from J, leaving 6 bases between them. TCRdb analysed the 5' RACE reads with MiXCR anew, one entry per CDR3 protein. The data contain 150,000 to 200,000 distinct CDR3 sequences, around 10% of them singletons. This sample was included in a study of T cells after yellow fever vaccination. The sequences come from CD8+ T cells sorted from PBMCs, collected 15 days after the yellow fever booster vaccination. The chain uses TRBV6-2 or TRBV6-3 and TRBJ2-3; no firm D call. This clonotype originated in a man between 18 and 29 years old who received the YFV17D yellow fever vaccine. CDR3 amino acids: CASSLQNTQYF. In DNA form, the CDR3 reads TGTGCCAGCAGTTTACAGAATACGCAGTATTTT.